Listed here are 14 T cell receptor beta chains from one sample, sequenced in a study of shared clonotypes between healthy human individuals (dated by TCRdb to the early 2020s). Libraries were constructed by the immunoSEQ multiplex PCR assay. TCRdb limited this immuneACCESS table to in-frame rearrangements with V and J called. A share of clones is missing; checked studies link under half to unresolved V genes, and the rest is unexplained. Present in this sample are a few million clones, 85% to 95% of which were seen just once. 0.39% of the sample lies in the top ten. Sequencing input: naive CD4+ T cells from PBMCs. The cell subset or site label here, explained by the study, means: CD45RA+ positively selected. Receptors were obtained from a man younger than 30 in good health. Some clones in this sample may be carry-over from other donors' samples.

This chain uses TRBV2 with TRBJ1-4, with 9 positions matching TRBD1. V shed 7 bases, J shed 8 bases, and the junction held 8 bases outside the gene matches. The CDR3 sequence is 14 residues long. Germline CDR1 is SNHLY and CDR2 is FYNNEI. The CDR3, as DNA: TGTGCCAGCAACCTGGGACAGGGATCCGAAAAACTGTTTTTT. Translating gives CASNLGQGSEKLFF. Full variable domain (remainder filled in from reference TRBV2 and TRBJ1-4): EPEVTQTPSHQVTQMGQEVILRCVPISNHLYFYWYRQILGQKVEFLVSFYNNEISEKSEIFDDQFSVERPDGSNFTLKIRSTKLEDSAMYFCASNLGQGSEKLFFGSGTQLSVL.

This sequence joins TRBV4-2 and TRBJ2-3; D may match TRBD1 or TRBD2 (5 bases each). Germline CDR1 LGHNA, CDR2 YNFKEQ. The CDR3 extends over 16 amino acids. The germline V and J ends were trimmed by 0 bases and 0 bases, with 10 bases remaining between them. The CDR3 coding sequence is TGTGCCAGCAGCCAAGAAGGGACCCCTAGCACAGATACGCAGTATTTT. Translated, it gives CASSQEGTPSTDTQYF.

This clone was detected only once. The chain combines TRBV28 with TRBJ2-2; no clear D. Trimming took 3 bases from V and 6 from J, leaving 14 bases between them. The germline V gene encodes CDR1 MDHEN and CDR2 SYDVKM. The CDR3 runs to 15 residues. CDR3 loop: CASSFWTAIPGELFF. Here the CDR3 DNA reads TGTGCCAGCAGTTTTTGGACGGCCATCCCCGGGGAGCTGTTTTTT.

This chain links TRBV28 with TRBJ2-7, with D hard to call. Germline V gene sequence: CDR1 MDHEN, CDR2 SYDVKM. The CDR3 extends over 14 amino acids. The V end lost 4 bases, the J end lost 0 bases, and 10 bases lay between the germline ends. CDR3 in amino acids: CASSYEWSSYEQYF. The CDR3 nucleotides read TGTGCCAGCAGTTACGAGTGGAGCTCCTACGAGCAGTACTTC. Filled out from reference TRBV28 and TRBJ2-7, the complete variable domain reads DVKVTQSSRYLVKRTGEKVFLECVQDMDHENMFWYRQDPGLGLRLIYFSYDVKMKEKGDIPEGYSVSREKKERFSLILESASTNQTSMYLCASSYEWSSYEQYFGPGTRLTVT.

The chain couples TRBV7-8 to TRBJ1-3; weak D call: TRBD1 (6 bases). Germline CDR1 is SGHVS and CDR2 is FQNEAQ. The V end was cut by 5 bases, the J end by 0 bases, with 11 bases between. CDR3 length: 15 residues. CDR3 in amino acids: CASSLGHSSGNTIYF. The CDR3 region has the DNA TGTGCCAGCAGCCTGGGACATAGCTCTGGAAACACCATATATTTT.

The V gene is TRBV9, the J gene TRBJ2-1; 10 bases agree with TRBD2. This CDR3 is 18 amino acids long. J gave up 4 bases and V 0 bases, and 10 bases lay outside the gene matches. Germline V gene lookup returns CDR1 SGDLS and CDR2 YYNGEE. CDR3 coding DNA: TGTGCCAGCAGCGTAGCGCCAGCGGGAGGGCGGGGGTACAATGAGCAGTTCTTC. It specifies CASSVAPAGGRGYNEQFF.

CDR3: CATSRDPAATNEKLFF. The CDR3 DNA reads TGTGCCACCAGCAGAGATCCGGCAGCAACTAATGAAAAACTGTTTTTT. The chain uses TRBV15 and TRBJ1-4; the D is unclear. Germline-derived CDR1 and CDR2 are LNHNV and YYDKDF (reference sequence). Trimming took 0 bases from V and 0 from J, leaving 8 bases between them. The CDR3 consists of 16 residues.

This sequence joins TRBV7-3 and TRBJ2-2; TRBD1 matches 11 bases. Germline trimming cut 5 bases from V and 11 bases from J; bases unmatched to any gene: 4. The CDR3 runs 13 residues. CDR1 and CDR2 from the germline V gene are SGHTA and FQGTGA. In DNA form, the CDR3 reads TGTGCCAGCAGCCTTTGGACAGGGGGCGAGCTGTTTTTT. Its translation is CASSLWTGGELFF. The full variable domain, in which reference TRBV7-3 and TRBJ2-2 provide the parts outside the CDR3, is GAGVSQTPSNKVTEKGKYVELRCDPISGHTALYWYRQSLGQGPEFLIYFQGTGAADDSGLPNDRFFAVRPEGSVSTLKIQRTERGDSAVYLCASSLWTGGELFFGEGSRLTVL.

This clone was seen just once. J is TRBJ2-4 and V is TRBV28; 8 bases match TRBD2. This CDR3 comprises 14 residues. Germline CDR1 reads MDHEN; CDR2 reads SYDVKM. V was pared by 7 bases and J by 1 base, with 3 bases of the junction left unmatched. The CDR3 nucleotides are TGTGCCAGCAAGAGCGGGGGTGCCAAAAACATTCAGTACTTC. Protein product: CASKSGGAKNIQYF.

V gene TRBV5-1 combines with J gene TRBJ2-3; 9 bases map to TRBD2. CDR3 length: 16 amino acids. V lost 4 bases, J lost 4 bases, and 10 bases stayed unmatched. Germline lookup yields CDR1 SGHRS and CDR2 YFSETQ. This CDR3 is CASSPGELAGADTQYF. CDR3 bases: TGCGCCAGCAGCCCCGGTGAACTAGCGGGTGCAGATACGCAGTATTTT.

V is TRBV5-1 and J is TRBJ1-1; 7 nucleotides agree with TRBD1. CDR1 and CDR2 (germline): SGHRS, YFSETQ. The CDR3 has 14 amino acids. V lost 6 bases to trimming and J lost 3 bases; unmatched junction nucleotides: 8. The CDR3: CASNRDSVDTEAFF. CDR3 nucleotides: TGCGCCAGCAACCGGGACAGTGTGGACACTGAAGCTTTCTTT.

This clone was detected only once. The chain couples TRBV28 to TRBJ2-1; 10 nucleotides match TRBD2. CDR3 length equals 16 residues. Germline trimming cut 5 bases from V and 6 bases from J; bases unmatched to any gene: 10. Germline-derived CDR1 and CDR2 are MDHEN and SYDVKM. The CDR3 DNA is TGTGCCAGCAGTCCCCAAAGGCTAGCGGGAGCCAATGAGCAGTTCTTC. This gives the protein CASSPQRLAGANEQFF.

This clone was detected only a few times. The CDR3 protein is CASSLVDSDGLFF. CDR3 nucleotide sequence: TGTGCCAGCAGCTTGGTAGATTCCGACGGACTGTTTTTT. The J gene is TRBJ1-4, the V gene TRBV5-6; D is unresolved. Deletions cut 0 bases from V and 13 bases from J, with 13 bases between. This CDR3 is 13 amino acids long. The germline V gene has CDR1 SGHDT and CDR2 YYEEEE.

The chain's CDR3 is CASSLSRYEQYF. Here the CDR3 DNA reads TGCGCCAGCAGCCTCTCTCGTTACGAGCAGTACTTC. This rearrangement joins TRBV5-1 to TRBJ2-7; D is uncertain. The V end lost 4 bases, the J end lost 4 bases, and 9 bases lay between the germline ends. Germline lookup yields CDR1 SGHRS and CDR2 YFSETQ. The CDR3 spans 12 residues.